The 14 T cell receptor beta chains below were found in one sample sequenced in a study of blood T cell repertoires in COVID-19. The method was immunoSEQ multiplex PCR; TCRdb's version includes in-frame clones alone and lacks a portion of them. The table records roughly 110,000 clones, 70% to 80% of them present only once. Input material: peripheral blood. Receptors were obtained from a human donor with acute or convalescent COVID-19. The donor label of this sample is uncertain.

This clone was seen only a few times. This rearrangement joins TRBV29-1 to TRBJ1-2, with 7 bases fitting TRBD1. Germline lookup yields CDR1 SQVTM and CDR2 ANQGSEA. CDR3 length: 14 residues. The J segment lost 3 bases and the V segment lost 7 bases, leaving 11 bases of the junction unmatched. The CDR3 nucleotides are TGCAGCGCCGAGCCCTGGGACAGCCACTATGGCTACACCTTC. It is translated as CSAEPWDSHYGYTF.

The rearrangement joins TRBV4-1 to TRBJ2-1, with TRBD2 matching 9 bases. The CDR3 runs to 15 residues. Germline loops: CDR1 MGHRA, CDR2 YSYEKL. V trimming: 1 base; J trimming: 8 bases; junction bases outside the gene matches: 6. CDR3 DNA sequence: TGCGCCAGCAGCCAAGGAGGCGGGGGGGCCGATGAGCAGTTCTTC. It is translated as CASSQGGGGADEQFF.

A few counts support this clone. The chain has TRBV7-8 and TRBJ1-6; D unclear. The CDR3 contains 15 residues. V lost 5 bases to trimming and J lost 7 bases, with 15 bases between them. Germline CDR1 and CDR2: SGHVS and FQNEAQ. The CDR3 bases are TGTGCCAGCAGCAAAGTCCATAATCGGAATTCACCCCTCCACTTT. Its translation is CASSKVHNRNSPLHF.

The CDR3 coding sequence is TGTGCCAGCAGCCACCAGACTTACACTGAAGCTTTCTTT. As protein: CASSHQTYTEAFF. This rearrangement joins TRBV14 to TRBJ1-1; D uncertain. The CDR3 loop spans 13 amino acids. Germline V gives CDR1 SGHDN, CDR2 FVKESK. Between the trimmed V and J ends, which lost 3 bases and 3 bases, there was a span of 8 bases. The full variable domain, its missing parts supplied by reference TRBV14 and TRBJ1-1, is EAGVTQFPSHSVIEKGQTVTLRCDPISGHDNLYWYRRVMGKEIKFLLHFVKESKQDESGMPNNRFLAERTGGTYSTLKVQPAELEDSGVYFCASSHQTYTEAFFGQGTRLTVV.

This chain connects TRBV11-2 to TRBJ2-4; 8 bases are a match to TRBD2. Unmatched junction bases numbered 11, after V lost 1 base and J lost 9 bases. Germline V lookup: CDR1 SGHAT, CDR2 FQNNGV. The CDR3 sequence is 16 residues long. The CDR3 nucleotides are TGTGCCAGCAGCTTAGGGTCGGGGGGGGCCCGAGGCATTCAGTACTTC. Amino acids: CASSLGSGGARGIQYF.

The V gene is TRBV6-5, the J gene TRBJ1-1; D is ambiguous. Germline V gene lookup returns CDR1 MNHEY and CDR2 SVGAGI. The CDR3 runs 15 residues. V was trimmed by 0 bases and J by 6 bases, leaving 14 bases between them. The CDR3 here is CASSYSARLGAEAFF. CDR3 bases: TGTGCCAGCAGTTACTCTGCGCGGCTAGGAGCTGAAGCTTTCTTT.

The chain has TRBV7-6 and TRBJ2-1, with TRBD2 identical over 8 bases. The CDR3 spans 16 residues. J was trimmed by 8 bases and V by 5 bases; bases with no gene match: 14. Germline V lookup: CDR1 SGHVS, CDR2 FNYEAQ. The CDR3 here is CASSPPPRGGRDEQFF. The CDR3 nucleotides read TGTGCCAGCAGCCCACCTCCCCGGGGGGGCCGGGATGAGCAGTTCTTC.

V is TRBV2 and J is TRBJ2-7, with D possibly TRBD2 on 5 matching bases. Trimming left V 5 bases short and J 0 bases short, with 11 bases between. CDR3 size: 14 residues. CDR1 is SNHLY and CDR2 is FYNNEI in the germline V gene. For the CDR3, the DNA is TGTGCCAGCAGTCCAACCGGGATCTCCTACGAGCAGTACTTC. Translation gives CASSPTGISYEQYF.

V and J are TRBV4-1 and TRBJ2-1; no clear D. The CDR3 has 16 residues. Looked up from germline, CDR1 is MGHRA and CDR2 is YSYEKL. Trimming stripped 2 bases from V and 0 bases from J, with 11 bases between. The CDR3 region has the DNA TGCGCCAGCAGCCAAATTGACATCATCTCCTACAATGAGCAGTTCTTC. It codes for CASSQIDIISYNEQFF.

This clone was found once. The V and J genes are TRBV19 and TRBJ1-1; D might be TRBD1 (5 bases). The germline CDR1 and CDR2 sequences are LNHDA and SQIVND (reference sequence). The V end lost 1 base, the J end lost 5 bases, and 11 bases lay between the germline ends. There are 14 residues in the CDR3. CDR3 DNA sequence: TGTGCCAGTAGTATAGCAGGGCCGGTTACTGAAGCTTTCTTT. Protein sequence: CASSIAGPVTEAFF.

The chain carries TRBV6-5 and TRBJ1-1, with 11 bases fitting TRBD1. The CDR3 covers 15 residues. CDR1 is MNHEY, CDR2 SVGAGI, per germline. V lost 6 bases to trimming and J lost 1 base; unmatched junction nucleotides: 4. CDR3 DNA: TGTGCCAGCAGAACCGGGACAGGGGGGAACACTGAAGCTTTCTTT. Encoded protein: CASRTGTGGNTEAFF.

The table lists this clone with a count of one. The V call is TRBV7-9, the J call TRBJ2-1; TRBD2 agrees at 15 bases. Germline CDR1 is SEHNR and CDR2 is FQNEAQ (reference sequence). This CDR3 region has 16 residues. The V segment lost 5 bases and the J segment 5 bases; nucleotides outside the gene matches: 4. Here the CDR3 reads CASSPGLAGGNNEQFF. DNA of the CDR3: TGTGCCAGCAGCCCAGGACTAGCGGGGGGGAACAATGAGCAGTTCTTC.

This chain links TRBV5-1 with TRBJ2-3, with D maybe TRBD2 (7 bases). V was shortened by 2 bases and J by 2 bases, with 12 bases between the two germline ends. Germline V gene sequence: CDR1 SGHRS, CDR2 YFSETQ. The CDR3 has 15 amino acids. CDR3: CASSFGRGPTDTQYF. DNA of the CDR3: TGCGCCAGCAGCTTCGGGCGGGGGCCCACAGATACGCAGTATTTT.

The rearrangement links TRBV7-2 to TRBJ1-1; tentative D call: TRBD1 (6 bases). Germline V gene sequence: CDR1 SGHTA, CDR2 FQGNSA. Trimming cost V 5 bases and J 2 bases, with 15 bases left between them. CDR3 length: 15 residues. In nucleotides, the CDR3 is TGTGCCAGCAGCGGGACTACCAGGGGAAACACTGAAGCTTTCTTT. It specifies CASSGTTRGNTEAFF.